This T cell receptor (beta chain) was recorded in a study of OX40 agonist ivuxolimab in advanced cancers. Measured with immunoSEQ multiplex PCR; TCRdb has only the in-frame clones, and not every one. Here the sample spans fewer than 55,000 clones, under 90% being singletons. If patients had autoimmune disease history or systemic immunosuppression, they were excluded. The CDR3 totals 11 residues. V was trimmed by 8 bases and J by 8 bases, leaving 10 bases between them. CDR1 MNHEY and CDR2 SMNVEV come from the germline V gene (reference sequence). The TCR sequence derives from an adult with an advanced solid tumor such as melanoma, head and neck, liver or kidney cancer. This sequence joins TRBV27 and TRBJ2-1; D is undetermined. The sample in question was CD4+ or CD8+ T cells sorted from blood, obtained in a trial of the OX40 agonist ivuxolimab. CDR3 amino acids: CASSDGHEQFF. DNA of the CDR3: TGTGCCAGCTCGGACGGACATGAGCAGTTCTTC.